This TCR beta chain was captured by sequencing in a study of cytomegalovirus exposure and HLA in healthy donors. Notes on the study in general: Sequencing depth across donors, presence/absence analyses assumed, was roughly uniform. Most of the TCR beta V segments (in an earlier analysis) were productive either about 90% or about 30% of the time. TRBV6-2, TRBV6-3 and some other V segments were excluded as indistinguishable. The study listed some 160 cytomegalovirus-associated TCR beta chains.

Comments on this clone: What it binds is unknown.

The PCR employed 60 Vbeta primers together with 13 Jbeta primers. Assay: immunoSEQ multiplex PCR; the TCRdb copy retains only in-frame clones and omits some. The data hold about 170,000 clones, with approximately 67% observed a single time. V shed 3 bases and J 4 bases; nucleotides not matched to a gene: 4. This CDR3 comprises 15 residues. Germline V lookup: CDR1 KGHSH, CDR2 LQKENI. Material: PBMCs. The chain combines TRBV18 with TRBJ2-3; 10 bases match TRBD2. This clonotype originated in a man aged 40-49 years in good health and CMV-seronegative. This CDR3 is CASSPLAGVPDTQYF. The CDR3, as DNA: TGTGCCAGCTCACCCCTAGCGGGGGTACCAGATACGCAGTATTTT.